This T cell receptor beta chain was sequenced in a study of blood T cell repertoires in COVID-19. Across the study: The origin of the acute and convalescent COVID-19 samples was the United States, Italy and Spain. The analysed material was cDNA or gDNA that came from T cells, B-cell-depleted T cells, or PBMCs.

The CDR3 extends over 16 amino acids. Trimming cost V 6 bases and J 8 bases; bases outside gene matches: 16. Germline V gives CDR1 MDHEN, CDR2 SYDVKM. Original data processing: Nucleated cell number was recorded as an estimate derived from reference gene primer amplification. Sequencing used immunoSEQ multiplex PCR; TCRdb keeps in-frame clones, though not all of them. V and J calls and clone size follow that table, whereas D and trimming were derived from the DNA. The sample has around 160,000 clones; 88% are singletons. The clonotype was recovered from a human donor in a cohort sampled during active COVID-19. Sequenced material: peripheral blood. The chain is built from TRBV28 and TRBJ1-2, with 9 bases matching TRBD1. The CDR3 coding sequence is TGTGCCAGCAGGGGGGACAGGGCTTCCCTACTTGGAGGCTACACCTTC. Translating it yields CASRGDRASLLGGYTF.